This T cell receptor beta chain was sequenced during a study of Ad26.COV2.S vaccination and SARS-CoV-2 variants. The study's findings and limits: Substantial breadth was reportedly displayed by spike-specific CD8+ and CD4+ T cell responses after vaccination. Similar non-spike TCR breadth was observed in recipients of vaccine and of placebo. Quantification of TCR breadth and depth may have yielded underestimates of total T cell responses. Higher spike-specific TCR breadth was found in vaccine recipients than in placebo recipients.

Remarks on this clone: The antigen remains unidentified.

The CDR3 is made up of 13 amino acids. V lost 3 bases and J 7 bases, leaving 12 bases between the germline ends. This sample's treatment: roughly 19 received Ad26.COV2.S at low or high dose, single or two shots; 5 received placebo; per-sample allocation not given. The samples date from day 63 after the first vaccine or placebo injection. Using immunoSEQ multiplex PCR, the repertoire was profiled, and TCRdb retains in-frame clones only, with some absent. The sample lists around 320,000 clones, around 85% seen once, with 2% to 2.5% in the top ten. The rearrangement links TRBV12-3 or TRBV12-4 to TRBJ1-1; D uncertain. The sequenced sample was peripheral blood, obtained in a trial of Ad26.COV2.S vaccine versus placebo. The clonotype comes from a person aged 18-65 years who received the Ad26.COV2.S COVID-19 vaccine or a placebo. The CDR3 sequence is CASSFSRLHEAFF. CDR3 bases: TGTGCCAGCAGTTTTTCCAGGCTTCATGAAGCTTTCTTT.